A selection of T cell receptor beta chains follows, all from one sample in a study of CD8 T cells in Susac syndrome. TCRdb reanalysed the immunoSEQ multiplex PCR reads using MiXCR and keeps one entry per CDR3 protein. The sample includes hundreds of thousands of distinct CDR3 sequences, 94% of them seen just once. Input material: CD4+ T cells from PBMCs. The receptor source for this set is a human donor with Susac syndrome. The CDR3 runs from the conserved cysteine through the conserved F or W. A D gene is named only where the DNA matches it firmly. Size values are once, few and many counts, or a class for expanded clones, and some rows have none.

TRBD1,15,TRBJ1-4,TRBV12-3/TRBV12-4,.,TGTGCCAGCAGTGCGGCGACAGGGTACAATGAAAAACTGTTTTTT,CASSAATGYNEKLFF
.,13,TRBJ1-4,TRBV29-1,.,TGCAGCGTTGTGACGTTGTCTAATGAAAAACTGTTTTTT,CSVVTLSNEKLFF
TRBD2,17,TRBJ2-3,TRBV4-2,.,TGTGCCAGCAGCCAGGAGACTAGCGGGGGGGCAGGTGATACGCAGTATTTT,CASSQETSGGAGDTQYF
.,14,TRBJ2-7,TRBV11-2,.,TGTGCCAGCAGCTTATCCAGGAACTCCTACGAGCAGTACTTC,CASSLSRNSYEQYF
TRBD1,15,TRBJ1-5,TRBV20-1,.,TGCAGTGCTAGAGATTGGGGGACAGGGATTCAGCCCCAGCATTTT,CSARDWGTGIQPQHF
.,12,TRBJ1-2,TRBV7-9,.,TGTGCCAGCAGCCCACCGGCGCAAGGCTACACCTTC,CASSPPAQGYTF
.,13,TRBJ2-5,TRBV20-1,.,TGCAGTGCTAGACGTCACAGGGTTGAGACCCAGTACTTC,CSARRHRVETQYF
TRBD1,15,TRBJ1-5,TRBV15,.,TGTGCCACCAGCAGAGGTCAGGGGGTTGGTCAGCCCCAGCATTTT,CATSRGQGVGQPQHF
TRBD1,15,TRBJ1-5,TRBV18,.,TGTGCCAGCTCCCCAGACAGGGAGGGCAATCAGCCCCAGCATTTT,CASSPDREGNQPQHF
.,16,TRBJ1-5,TRBV20-1,once,TGCAGTGCTAGAGAGGTAGGGCAGCGGACCGTCGGGCCCCAGCATTTT,CSAREVGQRTVGPQHF
.,11,TRBJ2-5,TRBV6-6,.,TGTGCCAGCAGTTCCATAGAGACCCAGTACTTC,CASSSIETQYF
.,18,TRBJ1-5,TRBV19,.,TGTGCCAGTAGTAGAGGACCAAGCAGAAGCAGATCGTATCAGCCCCAGCATTTT,CASSRGPSRSRSYQPQHF
.,14,TRBJ1-2,TRBV5-1,.,TGCGCCAGCAGCGCCCGCCACACAGACTATGGCTACACCTTC,CASSARHTDYGYTF
.,13,TRBJ1-3,TRBV30,.,TGTGCCTGCCCCCGAGGATCCGGAAACACCATATATTTT,CACPRGSGNTIYF
.,13,TRBJ2-7,TRBV29-1,.,TGCAGCGTTGCTAGGCAGGCCACCTACGAGCAGTACTTC,CSVARQATYEQYF
.,13,TRBJ2-3,TRBV6-5,.,TGTGCCAGCAGTACCCAGGGGACAGATACGCAGTATTTT,CASSTQGTDTQYF
.,16,TRBJ2-2,TRBV30,.,TGTGCCTGGAGTGTACTAAAGGCATGGGGCACCGGGGAGCTGTTTTTT,CAWSVLKAWGTGELFF
TRBD2,18,TRBJ2-7,TRBV11-2,.,TGTGCCAGCAGCTTAGTTCTGGGACTAGCGGAGAGCTCCTACGAGCAGTACTTC,CASSLVLGLAESSYEQYF
.,12,TRBJ1-1,TRBV10-3,.,TGTGCCACCCGGGGCAGGGGCACTGAAGCTTTCTTT,CATRGRGTEAFF
.,13,TRBJ2-5,TRBV20-1,once,TGCAGTGAAGACCGGGTCAACGGAGAGACCCAGTACTTC,CSEDRVNGETQYF
TRBD1,17,TRBJ1-1,TRBV12-3/TRBV12-4,once,TGTGCCAGCAGTTTATACCGATCCGGGACAGCAAACGCTGAAGCTTTCTTT,CASSLYRSGTANAEAFF
TRBD1,14,TRBJ1-5,TRBV5-1,once,TGCGCCAGCAGCCCGACAGGGGGCTATCAGCCCCAGCATTTT,CASSPTGGYQPQHF
.,16,TRBJ1-2,TRBV21-1,.,TGTGCCAGCAGCAACATTGGCAGCCGACCCAACTATGGCTACACCTTC,CASSNIGSRPNYGYTF
.,14,TRBJ1-5,TRBV24-1,.,TGTGCCACCAGTGATTTCGGGGGAAATCAGCCCCAGCATTTT,CATSDFGGNQPQHF
.,14,TRBJ1-2,TRBV12-3/TRBV12-4,.,TGTGCCAGCAGTCGGGGGCGGATCCACTATGGCTACACCTTC,CASSRGRIHYGYTF
.,11,TRBJ2-7,TRBV12-3/TRBV12-4,once,TGTGCCAGCAGTCGGGAATCTGAGCAGTACTTC,CASSRESEQYF
TRBD1,12,TRBJ2-5,TRBV5-1,.,TGCGCCAGCAGCTCCGACAGGGGGCCTCCGCACTTC,CASSSDRGPPHF
.,11,TRBJ2-7,TRBV6-2/TRBV6-3,.,TGTGCCAGCAGTGGGGGCCTGGGGCACCTCTTC,CASSGGLGHLF
.,14,TRBJ2-1,TRBV5-6,.,TGTGCCAGCAGCTTGACCCCCAGGTTTAATGAGCAGTTCTTC,CASSLTPRFNEQFF
TRBD2,14,TRBJ2-7,TRBV3-1,.,TGTGCCAGCAGCCGGGGGGAGGGCGCTTACGAGCAGTACTTC,CASSRGEGAYEQYF
TRBD1,15,TRBJ2-1,TRBV20-1,.,TGCAGTGCTGAGCACCGGGACAGGGGGGACAATGAGCAGTTCTTC,CSAEHRDRGDNEQFF
.,12,TRBJ2-1,TRBV29-1,.,TGCAGCTCTGGTGTCGGTAATAATGAGCAGTTCTTC,CSSGVGNNEQFF
.,16,TRBJ2-5,TRBV20-1,.,TGCAGTGCGGAAGGGAGGGACCGGGACAGTCAAGAGACCCAGTACTTC,CSAEGRDRDSQETQYF
TRBD1,13,TRBJ1-4,TRBV20-1,.,TGCAGTGCTAGACAGGGGGGCATGCGAAAACTGTTTTTT,CSARQGGMRKLFF
.,14,TRBJ1-1,TRBV18,.,TGTGCCAGCTCACCATCCGGCAGAAACACTGAAGCTTTCTTT,CASSPSGRNTEAFF
.,13,TRBJ1-4,TRBV19,.,TGTGCCAGTAGTGGGACCATCCGAGAAAAACTGTTTTTT,CASSGTIREKLFF
.,14,TRBJ1-5,TRBV6-5,.,TGTGCCAGCAGGCCCAGGGCATGGGGTCAGCCCCAGCATTTT,CASRPRAWGQPQHF
TRBD1,15,TRBJ1-1,TRBV20-1,.,TGCAGTGCAACTAACAGGGGTAGGGTTTCCACTGAAGCTTTCTTT,CSATNRGRVSTEAFF
TRBD1,15,TRBJ2-7,TRBV9,once,TGTGCCAGCAGCGCCCGGGGACAGGGGACCTACGAGCAGTACTTC,CASSARGQGTYEQYF
TRBD1,14,TRBJ2-7,TRBV5-1,.,TGCGCCAGCAGCTCTACAGGGGCGCGGTACGAGCAGTACTTC,CASSSTGARYEQYF
.,13,TRBJ2-1,TRBV4-1,once,TGCGCCAGCAGTTCGCTGCAGGACAATGAGCAGTTCTTC,CASSSLQDNEQFF
.,15,TRBJ2-5,TRBV20-1,once,TGCAGTGCTAGCACGGACTCCGGGGCCAAAGAGACCCAGTACTTC,CSASTDSGAKETQYF
.,14,TRBJ1-5,TRBV7-9,.,TGTGCCAGCAGTCACAACCAGGTCAATCAGCCCCAGCATTTT,CASSHNQVNQPQHF
.,15,TRBJ2-7,TRBV9,.,TGTGCCAGCAGCCCCCGGGACACATACTCCTACGAGCAGTACTTC,CASSPRDTYSYEQYF
.,14,TRBJ2-5,TRBV6-5,.,TGTGCCAGCAGCCGACAGCGGTGGCGAGAGACCCAGTACTTC,CASSRQRWRETQYF
.,14,TRBJ2-5,TRBV19,.,TGTGCCAGTAGTATCGTGGCAGATCAAGAGACCCAGTACTTC,CASSIVADQETQYF